The 13 T cell receptor beta chains presented below share a single source sample, sequenced in a study of cytomegalovirus exposure and HLA in healthy donors. The study ran its PCR with 60 Vbeta and 13 Jbeta primers. Assay used: immunoSEQ multiplex PCR; TCRdb lists only in-frame clones, some missing. The table lists under 130,000 clones, around three quarters of them singletons. The sample taken for sequencing was PBMCs. These receptors were taken from a woman aged 40-49 years in good health and CMV-seronegative.

This clone showed up just a few times. The V gene is TRBV25-1, the J gene TRBJ2-7; a weak D match, TRBD2 (5 bases). Trimming removed 3 bases from V and 5 bases from J, with 11 bases in between. The length of the CDR3 is 13 residues. Germline V gives CDR1 MGHDK, CDR2 SYGVNS. Here the CDR3 DNA reads TGTGCCAGCAGTGAGGAGGATTTCAACGAGCAGTACTTC. Its translation: CASSEEDFNEQYF.

This sequence joins TRBV10-3 and TRBJ1-3, with a tentative D call TRBD1 (6 bases). The CDR3 contains 15 residues. V was clipped by 8 bases and J by 3 bases, with 17 bases between them. Germline V gene lookup returns CDR1 ENHRY and CDR2 SYGVKD. CDR3 region: CAIGGDGARGNTIYF. For the CDR3, the DNA is TGTGCCATCGGGGGCGACGGGGCACGTGGAAACACCATATATTTT.

The chain couples TRBV2 to TRBJ1-5; 7 positions agree with TRBD1. Trimming took 7 bases from V and 1 from J; bases not matched to a gene: 16. From germline, CDR1 is SNHLY and CDR2 FYNNEI. The CDR3 is 18 amino acids. The CDR3 DNA reads TGTGCCAGCAATGGTGCCAGGGACAGATCGTTAAGCAATCAGCCCCAGCATTTT. This codes for CASNGARDRSLSNQPQHF.

This chain connects TRBV28 to TRBJ1-1; D is unresolved. This CDR3 contains 13 residues. Trimming removed 8 bases at V and 6 bases at J, with 16 bases between. Germline V gene lookup returns CDR1 MDHEN and CDR2 SYDVKM. Here the CDR3 reads CASRGGSESEAFF. The CDR3 DNA reads as TGTGCCAGCCGGGGAGGAAGTGAGTCTGAAGCTTTCTTT.

The chain combines TRBV6-6 with TRBJ2-7, with 7 positions matching TRBD2. In germline, CDR1 is MNHNY, CDR2 SVGAGI (reference sequence). V trimming: 7 bases; J trimming: 3 bases; junction bases outside the gene matches: 9. The CDR3 is 14 amino acids. DNA of the CDR3: TGTGCCAGCACCCTATTGTGGGGGGGCTACGAGCAGTACTTC. It specifies CASTLLWGGYEQYF.

The CDR3: CASARRASGRDEQFF. The DNA for the CDR3 is TGTGCCAGCGCCCGGCGGGCTAGCGGGAGAGATGAGCAGTTCTTC. The chain couples TRBV28 to TRBJ2-1; 10 positions agree with TRBD2. The CDR3 runs to 15 residues. Unmatched junction bases numbered 12, after V lost 8 bases and J lost 8 bases. Germline V gene data show CDR1 as MDHEN and CDR2 as SYDVKM.

The V and J genes are TRBV6-5 and TRBJ2-5, with TRBD2 as a possible D gene (5 bases). The germline gives CDR1 MNHEY, CDR2 SVGAGI. Trimming cost V 5 bases and J 1 base, with 11 bases left between them. This CDR3 comprises 14 residues. The CDR3 spells CASSGGSFQETQYF. CDR3 coding DNA: TGTGCCAGCAGTGGCGGGTCCTTCCAAGAGACCCAGTACTTC.

This clone was found once. The gene calls are TRBV9 and TRBJ2-6; possible D gene TRBD2, 5 bases. V gave up 2 bases and J gave up 4 bases, with 10 bases separating them. This CDR3 has 15 amino acids. The V gene's germline CDR1 is SGDLS and CDR2 YYNGEE. The CDR3 sequence: CASSVEGSGANVLTF. CDR3 nucleotide sequence: TGTGCCAGCAGCGTCGAGGGTTCCGGGGCCAACGTCCTGACTTTC.

The chain couples TRBV10-3 to TRBJ2-5; D is perhaps TRBD1 (7 bases). The V end was cut by 2 bases, the J end by 4 bases, with 17 bases between. CDR3 size: 16 residues. Germline assignment: CDR1 ENHRY and CDR2 SYGVKD. The CDR3 loop is CAISEPRGEDGETQYF. CDR3 nucleotide sequence: TGTGCCATCAGTGAGCCCAGGGGGGAGGATGGAGAGACCCAGTACTTC.

This clone was counted only a few times. The chain couples TRBV28 to TRBJ2-7, with TRBD2 identical over 8 bases. The CDR3 runs to 13 residues. Looked up from germline, CDR1 is MDHEN and CDR2 is SYDVKM. V was clipped by 8 bases and J by 6 bases; unmatched bases: 9. The DNA of the CDR3 is TGTGCCAGCGGTTCGGGGGGGCTCCTCGAGCAGTACTTC. Its translation: CASGSGGLLEQYF.

CDR3 in DNA: TGCGCCAGCAGCATAGCCGGGAGCTACGAGCAGTACTTC. This encodes CASSIAGSYEQYF. The genes are TRBV5-1 and TRBJ2-7, with D maybe TRBD2 (6 bases). Deletions cut 4 bases from V and 3 bases from J, with 11 bases between. CDR3 size: 13 residues. Germline V CDR1 and CDR2: SGHRS, YFSETQ.

Judged by abundance, this clone is medium-sized. V gene TRBV5-1 combines with J gene TRBJ2-7; possible D gene TRBD2, 5 bases. The CDR3 spans 14 residues. Germline V lookup: CDR1 SGHRS, CDR2 YFSETQ. V was clipped by 4 bases and J by 11 bases, with 22 bases between them. CDR3 coding DNA: TGCGCCAGCAGCCCCCCCGCGGGCGCGAAGGAGGAGTACTTC. It codes for CASSPPAGAKEEYF.

The gene calls are TRBV5-1 and TRBJ2-7; D might be TRBD2 (5 bases). Trimming left V 2 bases short and J 7 bases short, with 10 bases between. The V gene's germline CDR1 is SGHRS and CDR2 YFSETQ. The length of the CDR3 is 12 residues. The CDR3 loop is CASSFLAGEQYF. DNA of the CDR3: TGCGCCAGCAGCTTCCTAGCCGGAGAGCAGTACTTC.